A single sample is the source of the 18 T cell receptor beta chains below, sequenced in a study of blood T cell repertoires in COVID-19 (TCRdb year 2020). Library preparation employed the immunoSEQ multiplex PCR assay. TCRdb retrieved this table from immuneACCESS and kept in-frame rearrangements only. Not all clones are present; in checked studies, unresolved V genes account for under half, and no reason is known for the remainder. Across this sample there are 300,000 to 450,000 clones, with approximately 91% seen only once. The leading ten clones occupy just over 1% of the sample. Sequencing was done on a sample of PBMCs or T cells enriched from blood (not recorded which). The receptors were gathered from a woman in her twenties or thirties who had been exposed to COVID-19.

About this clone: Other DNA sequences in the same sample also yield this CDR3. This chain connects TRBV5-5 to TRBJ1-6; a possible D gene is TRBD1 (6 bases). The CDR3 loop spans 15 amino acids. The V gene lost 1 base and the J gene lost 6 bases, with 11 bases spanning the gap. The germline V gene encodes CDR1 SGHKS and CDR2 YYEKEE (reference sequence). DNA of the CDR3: TGTGCCAGCAGCTTGCCAGGGGCCTTTAATTCACCCCTCCACTTT. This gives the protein CASSLPGAFNSPLHF. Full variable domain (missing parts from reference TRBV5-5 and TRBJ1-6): DAGVTQSPTHLIKTRGQQVTLRCSPISGHKSVSWYQQVLGQGPQFIFQYYEKEERGRGNFPDRFSARQFPNYSSELNVNALLLGDSALYLCASSLPGAFNSPLHFGNGTRLTVT.

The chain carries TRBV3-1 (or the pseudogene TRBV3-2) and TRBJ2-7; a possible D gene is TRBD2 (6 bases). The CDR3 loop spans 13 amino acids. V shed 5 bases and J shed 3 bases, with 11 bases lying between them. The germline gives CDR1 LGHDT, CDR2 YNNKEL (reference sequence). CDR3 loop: CASSTLTSYEQYF. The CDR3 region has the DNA TGTGCCAGCAGCACGTTGACTAGCTACGAGCAGTACTTC.

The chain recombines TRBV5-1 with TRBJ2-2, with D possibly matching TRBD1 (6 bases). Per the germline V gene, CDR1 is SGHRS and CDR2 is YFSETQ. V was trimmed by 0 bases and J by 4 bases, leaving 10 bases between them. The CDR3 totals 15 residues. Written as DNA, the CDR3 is TGCGCCAGCAGCTTGGGCAGGGGAATCACCGGGGAGCTGTTTTTT. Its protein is CASSLGRGITGELFF.

For the CDR3, the DNA is TGTGCCAGCAGCATTTGGACAGGGAGGGGTGAGCAGTTCTTC. This translates into CASSIWTGRGEQFF. The chain joins TRBV13 to TRBJ2-1; a possible D gene is TRBD1 (8 bases). This CDR3 region has 14 residues. Trimming stripped 5 bases from V and 9 bases from J, with 17 bases between. Per the germline V gene, CDR1 is PRHDT and CDR2 is FYEKMQ (reference sequence).

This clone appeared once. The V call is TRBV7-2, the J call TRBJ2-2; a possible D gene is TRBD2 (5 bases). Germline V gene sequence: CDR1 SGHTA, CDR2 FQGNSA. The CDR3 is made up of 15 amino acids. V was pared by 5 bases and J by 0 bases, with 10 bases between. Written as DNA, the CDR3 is TGTGCCAGCAGCACCTCACTAGCGAACACCGGGGAGCTGTTTTTT. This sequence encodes CASSTSLANTGELFF.

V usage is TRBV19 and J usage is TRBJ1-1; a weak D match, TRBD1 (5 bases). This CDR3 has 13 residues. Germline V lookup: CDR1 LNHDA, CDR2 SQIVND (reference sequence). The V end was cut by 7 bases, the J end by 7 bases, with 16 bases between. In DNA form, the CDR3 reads TGTGCCAGTATGCAACAGGTTCCGCTTGAAGCTTTCTTT. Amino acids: CASMQQVPLEAFF.

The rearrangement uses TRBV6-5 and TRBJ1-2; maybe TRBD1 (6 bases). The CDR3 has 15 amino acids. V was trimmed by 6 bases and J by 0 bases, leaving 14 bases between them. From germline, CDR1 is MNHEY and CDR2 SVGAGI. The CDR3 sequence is CASSVGQKTNYGYTF. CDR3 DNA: TGTGCCAGCAGCGTCGGACAGAAAACTAACTATGGCTACACCTTC.

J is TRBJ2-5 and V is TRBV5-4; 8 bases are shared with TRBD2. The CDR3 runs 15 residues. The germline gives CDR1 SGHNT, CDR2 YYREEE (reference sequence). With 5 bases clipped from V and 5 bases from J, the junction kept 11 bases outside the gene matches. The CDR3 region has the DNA TGTGCCAGCAGTTTCGGGACTAGTTCGCTGGAGACCCAGTACTTC. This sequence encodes CASSFGTSSLETQYF.

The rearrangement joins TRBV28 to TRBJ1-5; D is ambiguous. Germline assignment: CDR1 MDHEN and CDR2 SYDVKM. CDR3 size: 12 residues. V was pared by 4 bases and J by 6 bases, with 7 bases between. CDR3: CASSSEGQPQHF. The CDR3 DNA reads TGTGCCAGCAGTTCCGAGGGTCAGCCCCAGCATTTT.

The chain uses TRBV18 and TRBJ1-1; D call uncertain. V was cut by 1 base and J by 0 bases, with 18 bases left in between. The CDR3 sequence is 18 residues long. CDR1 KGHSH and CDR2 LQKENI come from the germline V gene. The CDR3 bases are TGTGCCAGCTCACCACTATCCGGGGATGGTGCGATGAACACTGAAGCTTTCTTT. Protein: CASSPLSGDGAMNTEAFF.

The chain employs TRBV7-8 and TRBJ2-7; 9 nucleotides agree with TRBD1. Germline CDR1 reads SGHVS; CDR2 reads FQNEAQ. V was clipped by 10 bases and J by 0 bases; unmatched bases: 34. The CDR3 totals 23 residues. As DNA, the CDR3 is TGTGCCACCACCCGGACATTTCCCCAAGACCCGCCGGGACAGGGACTTAGCTCCTACGAGCAGTACTTC. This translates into CATTRTFPQDPPGQGLSSYEQYF.

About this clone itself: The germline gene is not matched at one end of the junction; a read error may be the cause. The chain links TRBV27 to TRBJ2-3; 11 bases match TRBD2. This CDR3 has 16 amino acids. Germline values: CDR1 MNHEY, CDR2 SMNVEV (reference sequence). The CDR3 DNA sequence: TGTGCCAGTAGATTAGCGGGAGGGCCTAGCACAGATACACAGTATTTT. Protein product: CASRLAGGPSTDTQYF.

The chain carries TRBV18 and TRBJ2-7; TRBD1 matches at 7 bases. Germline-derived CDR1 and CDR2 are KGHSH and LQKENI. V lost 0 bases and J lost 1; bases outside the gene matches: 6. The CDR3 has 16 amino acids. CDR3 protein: CASSPPLTGWSYEQYF. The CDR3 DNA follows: TGTGCCAGCTCACCACCCTTGACAGGGTGGTCCTACGAGCAGTACTTC.

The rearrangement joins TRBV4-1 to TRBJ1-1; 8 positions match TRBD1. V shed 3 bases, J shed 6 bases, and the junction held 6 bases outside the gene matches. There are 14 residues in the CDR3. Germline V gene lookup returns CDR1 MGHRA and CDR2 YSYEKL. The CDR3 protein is CASSQLDRAAEAFF. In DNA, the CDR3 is TGCGCCAGCAGCCAGTTGGACAGGGCGGCTGAAGCTTTCTTT.

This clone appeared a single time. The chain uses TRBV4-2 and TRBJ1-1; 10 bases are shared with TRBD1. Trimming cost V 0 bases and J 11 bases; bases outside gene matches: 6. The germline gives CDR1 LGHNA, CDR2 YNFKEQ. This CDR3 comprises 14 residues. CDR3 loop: CASSQETGGMWAFF. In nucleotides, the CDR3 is TGTGCCAGCAGCCAAGAGACAGGGGGCATGTGGGCTTTCTTT.

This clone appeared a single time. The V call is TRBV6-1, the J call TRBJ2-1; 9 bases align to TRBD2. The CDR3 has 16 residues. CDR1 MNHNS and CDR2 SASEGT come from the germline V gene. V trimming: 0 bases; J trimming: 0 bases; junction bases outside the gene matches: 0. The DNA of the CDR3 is TGTGCCAGCAGTGAAGCTAGCGGGAGCTCCTACAATGAGCAGTTCTTC. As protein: CASSEASGSSYNEQFF.

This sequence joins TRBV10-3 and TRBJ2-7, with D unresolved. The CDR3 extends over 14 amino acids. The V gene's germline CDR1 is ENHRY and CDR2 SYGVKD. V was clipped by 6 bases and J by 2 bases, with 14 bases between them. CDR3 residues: CAIRERDTAYEQYF. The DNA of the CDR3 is TGTGCCATCAGGGAACGAGACACTGCCTACGAGCAGTACTTC.

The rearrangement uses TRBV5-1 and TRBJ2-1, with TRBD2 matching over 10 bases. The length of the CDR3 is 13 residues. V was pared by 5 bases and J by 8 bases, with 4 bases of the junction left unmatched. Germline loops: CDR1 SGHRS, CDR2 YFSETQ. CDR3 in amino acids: CASSSSGSDEQFF. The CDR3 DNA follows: TGCGCCAGCAGTTCTAGCGGGAGCGATGAGCAGTTCTTC.